This record covers a single T cell receptor beta chain. This record comes from a study of shared clonotypes between healthy human individuals. Overall study context: Ranging from 18 to 49 in age, donors were a couple of women and three men.

Under the authors' procedure: Owing to the provision of junction-only sequences devoid of quality scores by immunoSEQ, filtering differed. Assay used: immunoSEQ multiplex PCR; TCRdb lists only in-frame clones, some missing. V and J calls and clone size are those listed in that table; D and trimming were worked out from the DNA. The sample lists about 1.5 million clones; roughly 98% were seen once. The authors divided CD4+ cells into CD45RA+ naive and CD45RA-negative memory subsets. The CDR3 is made up of 17 amino acids. The sequence was collected from a man younger than 45 in good health. The sample was naive CD4+ T cells sorted from blood. Subset described: CD45RA+ positively selected. The V gene is TRBV12-1, the J gene TRBJ2-2; the table gives TRBD1 as D, unverified against the DNA. TRBV12-1 is listed as a pseudogene. The CDR3, as DNA: TGTGCCAGCAGCCCCCATCCGCCCCGCAGGGCCACCGGGGAGCTGTTTTTT. This sequence encodes CASSPHPPRRATGELFF.